These 14 T cell receptor beta chains share one sample of origin, sequenced in a study of shared clonotypes between healthy human individuals. Assay: immunoSEQ multiplex PCR; the TCRdb copy retains only in-frame clones and omits some. The repertoire includes about 1,500,000 clones, around 97% of them detected once, and approximately 1% sits in the top ten. The source material was naive CD4+ T cells sorted from blood. Subset specified: CD45RA+ positively selected. The receptor source for this set is a man under 40 in good health.

The CDR3 here is CASSVAWGTETQYF. The CDR3 nucleotides are TGTGCCAGCAGCGTGGCGTGGGGGACAGAGACCCAGTACTTC. The V and J genes are TRBV9 and TRBJ2-5, with D perhaps assigned TRBD1 or TRBD2 (5 bases each). The germline V and J ends were trimmed by 2 bases and 4 bases, with 12 bases remaining between them. The CDR3 is 14 residues long. Germline CDR1 and CDR2: SGDLS and YYNGEE.

In the case of this clone: This CDR3 is also generated by other DNA sequences in the sample. The CDR3 here is CASSLAGGFNEQFF. The DNA for the CDR3 is TGCGCCAGCAGCTTGGCGGGAGGTTTTAATGAGCAGTTCTTC. This sequence joins TRBV5-1 and TRBJ2-1; 7 nucleotides align to TRBD2. The trim removed 0 bases at V and 7 bases at J, leaving 4 bases unmatched. From germline, CDR1 is SGHRS and CDR2 YFSETQ. The CDR3 consists of 14 residues.

Remarks on this clone: Other DNA sequences in this sample translate to the same CDR3. The genes are TRBV5-1 and TRBJ2-6, with D perhaps assigned TRBD1 or TRBD2 (5 bases each). This CDR3 region has 17 residues. CDR1 and CDR2 from the germline V gene are SGHRS and YFSETQ. The germline V and J ends were trimmed by 0 bases and 0 bases, with 10 bases remaining between them. CDR3 sequence reads: CASSLAGSISGANVLTF. The DNA for the CDR3 is TGCGCCAGCAGCTTGGCAGGGAGCATCTCTGGGGCCAACGTCCTGACTTTC.

This clone was recorded once. J is TRBJ2-5 and V is TRBV6-1, with D tentatively TRBD1 or TRBD2 (5 bases each). The CDR3 is 13 amino acids. Germline CDR1 MNHNS, CDR2 SASEGT. Trimming took 3 bases from V and 7 from J, leaving 12 bases between them. This CDR3 is CASSEGPDLTQYF. As DNA, the CDR3 is TGTGCCAGCAGTGAGGGACCCGACCTGACCCAGTACTTC.

This clone was counted a single time. The chain has TRBV4-1 and TRBJ2-5; TRBD2 aligns across 12 bases. V shed 0 bases, J shed 2 bases, and the junction held 16 bases outside the gene matches. The germline gives CDR1 MGHRA, CDR2 YSYEKL. The CDR3 is made up of 21 amino acids. The CDR3 loop is CASSQDLPTSGSRAIQETQYF. The DNA for the CDR3 is TGCGCCAGCAGCCAAGATCTTCCGACTAGCGGGAGCAGAGCGATTCAAGAGACCCAGTACTTC.

The chain joins TRBV9 to TRBJ2-5, with no clear D. Germline CDR1 SGDLS, CDR2 YYNGEE. CDR3 size: 15 residues. Between the trimmed V and J ends, which lost 0 bases and 5 bases, there was a span of 14 bases. This CDR3 reads CASSVGAGVMETQYF. The CDR3 DNA follows: TGTGCCAGCAGCGTAGGGGCAGGTGTGATGGAGACCCAGTACTTC.

The V and J genes are TRBV25-1 and TRBJ1-3; D is ambiguous. CDR1 and CDR2 (germline): MGHDK, SYGVNS. The CDR3 length is 13 residues. The V gene lost 5 bases and the J gene lost 4 bases, with 9 bases spanning the gap. As DNA, the CDR3 is TGTGCCAGCAGTCCCTGGTCGGGAAACACCATATATTTT. This encodes CASSPWSGNTIYF.

The V and J genes are TRBV29-1 and TRBJ1-1; TRBD1 agrees at 8 bases. The germline CDR1 and CDR2 sequences are SQVTM and ANQGSEA. The ends lost 6 bases at V and 4 bases at J; junction bases unmatched: 7. CDR3 size: 13 residues. CDR3: CSVVGQGFTEAFF. Here the CDR3 DNA reads TGCAGCGTCGTAGGACAGGGTTTCACTGAAGCTTTCTTT.

J is TRBJ1-4 and V is TRBV5-1; unclear D gene. CDR1 and CDR2 from the germline V gene are SGHRS and YFSETQ. This CDR3 has 14 amino acids. V was pared by 4 bases and J by 7 bases, with 14 bases between. The CDR3 nucleotides read TGCGCCAGCAGCCACGGACGGGTCGGTGAAAAACTGTTTTTT. Translating it yields CASSHGRVGEKLFF.

The CDR3 spells CASSYPDRVLNTEAFF. CDR3 nucleotides: TGTGCCAGCAGTTATCCCGACAGGGTCCTGAACACTGAAGCTTTCTTT. This chain connects TRBV6-6 to TRBJ1-1; 7 nucleotides match TRBD1. Germline CDR1 and CDR2: MNHNY and SVGAGI (reference sequence). The CDR3 contains 16 residues. J lost 0 bases, V lost 3 bases, and 7 bases had no gene match.

This clone was seen a single time. A much larger clone differs from this one at a single base, so this may be a read error. Other DNA sequences from this sample encode an identical CDR3 as well. The chain recombines TRBV5-1 with TRBJ1-2; D is perhaps TRBD1 (6 bases). The CDR3 consists of 13 residues. The V and J ends lost 0 bases and 5 bases respectively, with 8 bases between them. Germline V gene sequence: CDR1 SGHRS, CDR2 YFSETQ. The CDR3 nucleotides are TGCGCCAGCAGCTTGGACAGGGAATATGGCTACACCTTC. Amino acids: CASSLDREYGYTF. The full variable domain, completed using reference TRBV5-1 and TRBJ1-2, is KAGVTQTPRYLIKTRGQQVTLSCSPISGHRSVSWYQQTPGQGLQFLFEYFSETQRNKGNFPGRFSGRQFSNSRSEMNVSTLELGDSALYLCASSLDREYGYTFGSGTRLTVV.

The rearrangement links TRBV5-1 to TRBJ1-1; TRBD1 agrees at 10 bases. Looked up from germline, CDR1 is SGHRS and CDR2 is YFSETQ. V was pared by 4 bases and J by 3 bases, with 9 bases of the junction left unmatched. The CDR3 loop spans 16 amino acids. CDR3 loop: CASSPGTGVFDTEAFF. CDR3 DNA: TGCGCCAGCAGCCCTGGGACAGGGGTTTTTGACACTGAAGCTTTCTTT.

The V call is TRBV5-4, the J call TRBJ2-1; TRBD1 matches 12 bases. The CDR3 is made up of 15 amino acids. The junction had 9 bases not matched to a gene; V was cut back by 4 bases and J by 10 bases. Germline V lookup: CDR1 SGHNT, CDR2 YYREEE (reference sequence). CDR3 region: CASSHRDRGQEEQFF. The CDR3, as DNA: TGTGCCAGCAGCCACCGGGACAGGGGGCAAGAAGAGCAGTTCTTC. The full variable domain, with the rest looked up from reference TRBV5-4 and TRBJ2-1, is ETGVTQSPTHLIKTRGQQVTLRCSSQSGHNTVSWYQQALGQGPQFIFQYYREEENGRGNFPPRFSGLQFPNYSSELNVNALELDDSALYLCASSHRDRGQEEQFFGPGTRLTVL.

The chain joins TRBV5-4 to TRBJ2-7; TRBD2 agrees at 8 bases. Germline lookup yields CDR1 SGHNT and CDR2 YYREEE (reference sequence). The length of the CDR3 is 15 residues. V was pared by 3 bases and J by 4 bases, with 9 bases of the junction left unmatched. The CDR3 spells CASSSSGSAGYEQYF. CDR3 nucleotide sequence: TGTGCCAGCAGCTCAAGCGGGAGCGCAGGGTACGAGCAGTACTTC.